Listed below are T cell receptor beta chains from one sample, sequenced in a study of blood T cell repertoires in COVID-19. The data were produced by immunoSEQ multiplex PCR, yet TCRdb's version contains in-frame clones alone and is incomplete. The sample includes about 220,000 clones, approximately 80% of them seen just once. Sequencing used peripheral blood. These receptors all stem from a human donor in a cohort sampled during active COVID-19. Both conserved end residues are part of each CDR3. The D gene is left open where the match is weak. Size is stated for part of the rows, as once, few or many counts, or as a class when the clone is expanded.

TRBJ1-2 | TRBV30 | NA | NA | CAWDASGGPNYGYTF | TGTGCCTGGGACGCCTCTGGGGGCCCTAACTATGGCTACACCTTC
TRBJ1-1 | TRBV25-1 | TRBD1 | many | CASNNRGQNTEAFF | TGTGCCAGCAACAACAGGGGGCAGAACACTGAAGCTTTCTTT
TRBJ2-7 | TRBV5-5 | NA | NA | CASMRDPSYEQYF | TGTGCCAGCATGCGGGATCCCTCCTACGAGCAGTACTTC
TRBJ1-3 | TRBV25-1 | NA | NA | CASSMEWGNTIYF | TGTGCCAGCAGTATGGAGTGGGGAAACACCATATATTTT
TRBJ1-1 | TRBV7-2 | TRBD1 | NA | CASSTGTGYTEAFF | TGTGCCAGCAGTACCGGGACAGGGTACACTGAAGCTTTCTTT
TRBJ2-7 | TRBV5-1 | TRBD2 | NA | CASSLSGRAPQSSYEQYF | TGCGCCAGCAGCCTCAGCGGGAGGGCCCCCCAGAGCTCCTACGAGCAGTACTTC
TRBJ1-1 | TRBV2 | TRBD1 | few | CASSGQGTTEAFF | TGTGCCAGCAGCGGACAGGGGACCACTGAAGCTTTCTTT
TRBJ2-4 | TRBV5-5 | TRBD1 | NA | CASSLEDRGALQNIQYF | TGTGCCAGCAGCTTGGAAGACAGGGGCGCTCTACAAAACATTCAGTACTTC
TRBJ2-1 | TRBV6-1 | TRBD2 | NA | CASSEALRLAGAYNEQFF | TGTGCCAGCAGTGAAGCGCTTCGGCTAGCGGGGGCCTACAATGAGCAGTTCTTC
TRBJ2-7 | TRBV28 | TRBD1 | once | CASSSPGQGVLRPYEQYF | TGTGCCAGCAGTTCACCGGGACAGGGCGTCTTGCGGCCCTACGAGCAGTACTTC
TRBJ2-3 | TRBV9 | TRBD2 | NA | CASSDSGGAIDTQYF | TGTGCCAGCAGCGATAGCGGGGGGGCTATAGATACGCAGTATTTT
TRBJ1-1 | TRBV19 | TRBD1 | NA | CASSIARDRADTEAFF | TGTGCCAGTAGTATAGCTCGGGACAGGGCGGACACTGAAGCTTTCTTT
TRBJ2-1 | TRBV7-2 | TRBD2 | NA | CASSLALAGGFNEQFF | TGTGCCAGCAGCTTAGCACTAGCGGGGGGATTTAATGAGCAGTTCTTC
TRBJ1-1 | TRBV4-2 | TRBD1 | NA | CASSQGDRMNTEAFF | TGTGCCAGCAGCCAAGGGGACAGAATGAACACTGAAGCTTTCTTT